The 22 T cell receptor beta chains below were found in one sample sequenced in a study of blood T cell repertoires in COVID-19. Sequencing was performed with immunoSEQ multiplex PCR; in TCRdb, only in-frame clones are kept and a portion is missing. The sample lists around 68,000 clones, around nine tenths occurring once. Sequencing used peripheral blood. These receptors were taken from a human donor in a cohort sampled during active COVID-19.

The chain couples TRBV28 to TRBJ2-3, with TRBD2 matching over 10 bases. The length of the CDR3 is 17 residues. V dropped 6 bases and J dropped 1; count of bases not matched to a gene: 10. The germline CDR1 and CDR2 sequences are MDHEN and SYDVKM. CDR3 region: CASRAPWLAGGTDTQYF. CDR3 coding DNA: TGTGCCAGCAGGGCCCCTTGGCTAGCGGGGGGCACAGATACGCAGTATTTT. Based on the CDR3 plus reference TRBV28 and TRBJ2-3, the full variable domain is DVKVTQSSRYLVKRTGEKVFLECVQDMDHENMFWYRQDPGLGLRLIYFSYDVKMKEKGDIPEGYSVSREKKERFSLILESASTNQTSMYLCASRAPWLAGGTDTQYFGPGTRLTVL.

The CDR3 loop reads CASSDGTANTGELFF. CDR3 DNA: TGTGCCAGCAGTGACGGGACAGCGAACACCGGGGAGCTGTTTTTT. The J gene is TRBJ2-2, the V gene TRBV6-6; 7 bases are a match to TRBD1. The CDR3 runs 15 residues. With V trimmed by 5 bases and J by 0 bases, 3 bases remained unmatched. Per the germline V gene, CDR1 is MNHNY and CDR2 is SVGAGI (reference sequence).

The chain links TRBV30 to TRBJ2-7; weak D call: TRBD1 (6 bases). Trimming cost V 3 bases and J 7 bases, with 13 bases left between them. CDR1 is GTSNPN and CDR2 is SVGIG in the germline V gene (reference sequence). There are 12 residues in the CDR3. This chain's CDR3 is CAWSPSQGEQYF. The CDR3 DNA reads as TGTGCCTGGAGCCCCTCACAGGGAGAGCAGTACTTC.

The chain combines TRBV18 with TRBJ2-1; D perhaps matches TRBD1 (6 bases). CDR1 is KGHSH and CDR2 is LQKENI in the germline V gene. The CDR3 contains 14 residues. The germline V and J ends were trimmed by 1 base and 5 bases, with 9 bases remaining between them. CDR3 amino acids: CASSPRQANNEQFF. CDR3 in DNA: TGTGCCAGCTCACCACGACAGGCAAACAATGAGCAGTTCTTC.

CDR3: CASSQRAGELDTQYF. CDR3 bases: TGCGCCAGCAGCCAAAGGGCGGGGGAGTTAGATACGCAGTATTTT. The rearrangement uses TRBV4-3 and TRBJ2-3, with 7 positions matching TRBD2. With V trimmed by 2 bases and J by 5 bases, 7 bases remained unmatched. This CDR3 region has 15 residues. The germline V gene has CDR1 LGHNA and CDR2 YSLEER.

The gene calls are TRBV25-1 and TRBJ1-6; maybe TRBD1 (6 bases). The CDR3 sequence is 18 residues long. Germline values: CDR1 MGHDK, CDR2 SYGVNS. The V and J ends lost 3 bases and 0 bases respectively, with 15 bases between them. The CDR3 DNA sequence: TGTGCCAGCAGTGACCAAACAGGGAGAGGCTCCTATAATTCACCCCTCCACTTT. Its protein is CASSDQTGRGSYNSPLHF. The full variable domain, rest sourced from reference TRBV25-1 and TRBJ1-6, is EADIYQTPRYLVIGTGKKITLECSQTMGHDKMYWYQQDPGMELHLIHYSYGVNSTEKGDLSSESTVSRIRTEHFPLTLESARPSHTSQYLCASSDQTGRGSYNSPLHFGNGTRLTVT.

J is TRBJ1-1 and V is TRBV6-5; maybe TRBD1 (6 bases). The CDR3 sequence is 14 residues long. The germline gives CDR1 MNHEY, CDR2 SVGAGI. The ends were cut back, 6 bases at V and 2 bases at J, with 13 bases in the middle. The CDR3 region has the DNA TGTGCCAGCAGGGTGGGGGGGCTTAACACTGAAGCTTTCTTT. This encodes CASRVGGLNTEAFF.

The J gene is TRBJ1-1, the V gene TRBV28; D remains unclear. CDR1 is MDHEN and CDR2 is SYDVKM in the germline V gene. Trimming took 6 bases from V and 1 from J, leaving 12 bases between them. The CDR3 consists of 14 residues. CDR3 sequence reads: CASSRGGGNTEAFF. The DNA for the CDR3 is TGTGCCAGCAGCCGGGGAGGCGGGAACACTGAAGCTTTCTTT.

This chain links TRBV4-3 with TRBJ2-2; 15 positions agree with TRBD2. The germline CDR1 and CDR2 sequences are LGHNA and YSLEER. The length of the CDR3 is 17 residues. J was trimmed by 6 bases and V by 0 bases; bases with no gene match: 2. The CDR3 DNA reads TGCGCCAGCAGCCAAGAGGGGACTAGCGGGAGGTCCGGGGAGCTGTTTTTT. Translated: CASSQEGTSGRSGELFF.

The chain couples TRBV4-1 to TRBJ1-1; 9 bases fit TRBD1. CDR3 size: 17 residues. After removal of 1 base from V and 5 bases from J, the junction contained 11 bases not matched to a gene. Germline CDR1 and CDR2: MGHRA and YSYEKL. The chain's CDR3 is CASSQGGQGTLMTEAFF. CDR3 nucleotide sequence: TGCGCCAGCAGCCAAGGGGGACAGGGCACCCTCATGACTGAAGCTTTCTTT.

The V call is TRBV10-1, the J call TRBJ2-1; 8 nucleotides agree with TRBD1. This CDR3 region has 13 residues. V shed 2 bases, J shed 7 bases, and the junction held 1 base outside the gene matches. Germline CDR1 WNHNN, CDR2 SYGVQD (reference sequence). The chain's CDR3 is CASSENRGNEQFF. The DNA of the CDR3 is TGCGCCAGCAGTGAGAACAGGGGGAATGAGCAGTTCTTC.

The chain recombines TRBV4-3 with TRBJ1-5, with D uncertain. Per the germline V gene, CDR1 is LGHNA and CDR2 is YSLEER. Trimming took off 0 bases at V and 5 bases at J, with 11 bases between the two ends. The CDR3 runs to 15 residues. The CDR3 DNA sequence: TGCGCCAGCAGCCAAGATCGAGCCGGGTATCAGCCCCAGCATTTT. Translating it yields CASSQDRAGYQPQHF.

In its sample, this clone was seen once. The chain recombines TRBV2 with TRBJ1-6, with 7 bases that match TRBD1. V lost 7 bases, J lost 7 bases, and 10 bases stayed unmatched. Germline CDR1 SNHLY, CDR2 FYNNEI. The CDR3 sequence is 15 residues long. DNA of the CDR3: TGTGCCAGCACCCGGGACAGACAGGCCAATTCACCCCTCCACTTT. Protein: CASTRDRQANSPLHF.

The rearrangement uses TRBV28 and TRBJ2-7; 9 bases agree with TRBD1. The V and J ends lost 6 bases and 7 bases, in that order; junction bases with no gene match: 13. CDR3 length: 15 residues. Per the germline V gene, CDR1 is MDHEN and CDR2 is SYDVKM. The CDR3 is CASSSYGTGKREQYF. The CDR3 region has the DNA TGTGCCAGCAGCTCCTATGGGACAGGGAAAAGGGAGCAGTACTTC.

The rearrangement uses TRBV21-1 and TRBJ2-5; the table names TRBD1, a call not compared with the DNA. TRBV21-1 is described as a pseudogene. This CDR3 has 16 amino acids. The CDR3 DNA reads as TGTGCCAGCAGCAAAGATACGACAGGTACACAAGAGACCCAGTACTTC. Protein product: CASSKDTTGTQETQYF.

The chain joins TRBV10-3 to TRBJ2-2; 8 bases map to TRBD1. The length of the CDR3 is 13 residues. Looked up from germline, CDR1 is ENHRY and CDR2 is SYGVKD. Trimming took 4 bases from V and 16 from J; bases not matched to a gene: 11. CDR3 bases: TGTGCCATCAGTGGGCGGACAGGGTGGAGGCCGTTTTTT. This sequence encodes CAISGRTGWRPFF.

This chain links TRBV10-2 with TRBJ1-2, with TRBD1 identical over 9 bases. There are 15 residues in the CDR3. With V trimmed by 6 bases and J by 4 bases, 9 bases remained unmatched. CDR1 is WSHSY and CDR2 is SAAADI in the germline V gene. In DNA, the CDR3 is TGCGCCAGCAGAGCGGGACAGGGACGAAGCTATGGCTACACCTTC. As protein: CASRAGQGRSYGYTF.

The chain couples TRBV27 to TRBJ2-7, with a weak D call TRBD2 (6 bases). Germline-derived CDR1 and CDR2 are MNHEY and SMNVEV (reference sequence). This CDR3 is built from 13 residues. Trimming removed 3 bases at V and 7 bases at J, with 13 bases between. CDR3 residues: CASSFPGEREQYF. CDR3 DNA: TGTGCCAGCAGTTTTCCGGGGGAGAGGGAGCAGTACTTC.

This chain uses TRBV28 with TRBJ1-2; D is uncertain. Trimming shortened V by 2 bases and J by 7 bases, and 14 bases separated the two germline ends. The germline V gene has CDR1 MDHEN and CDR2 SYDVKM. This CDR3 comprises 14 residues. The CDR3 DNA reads TGTGCCAGCAGTTTAAGAGCTCGACGGGTTGGCTACACCTTC. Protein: CASSLRARRVGYTF.

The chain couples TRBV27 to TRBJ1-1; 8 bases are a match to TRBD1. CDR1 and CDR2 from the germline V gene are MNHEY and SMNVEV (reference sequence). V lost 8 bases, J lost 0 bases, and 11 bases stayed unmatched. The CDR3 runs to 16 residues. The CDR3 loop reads CASCGQGPLLNTEAFF. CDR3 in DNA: TGTGCCAGCTGCGGACAGGGCCCGCTCTTGAACACTGAAGCTTTCTTT.

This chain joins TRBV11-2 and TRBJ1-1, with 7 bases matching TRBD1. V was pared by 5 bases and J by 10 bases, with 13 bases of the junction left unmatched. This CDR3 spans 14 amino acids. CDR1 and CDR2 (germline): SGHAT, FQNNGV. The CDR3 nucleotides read TGTGCCAGCAGCCCACACTGGACAGGTGGTGTAGCTTTCTTT. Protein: CASSPHWTGGVAFF.

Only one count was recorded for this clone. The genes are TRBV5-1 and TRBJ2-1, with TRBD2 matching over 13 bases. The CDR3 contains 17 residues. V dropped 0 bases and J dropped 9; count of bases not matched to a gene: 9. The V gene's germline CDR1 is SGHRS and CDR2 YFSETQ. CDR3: CASSLDLTSGRASEQFF. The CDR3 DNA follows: TGCGCCAGCAGCTTGGATCTTACTAGCGGGAGGGCCAGTGAGCAGTTCTTC.